This is a list of T cell receptor beta chains from one sample in a study of CD8+ T cells in alopecia areata. Data came from immunoSEQ multiplex PCR; TCRdb stores just in-frame clones and leaves some out. There are 50,000 to 70,000 clones in the sample; about 40% occur only once, and roughly 47% lies in the top ten. The sequenced sample was NKG2D-low CD8+ T cells sorted from blood. All receptors come from a human donor with alopecia areata. CDR3s include the opening cysteine and the closing phenylalanine or tryptophan. Fields, in order: J gene, D gene, V gene, clone size, CDR3 protein, CDR3 DNA. A D gene is named only where the DNA matches it firmly. A row's size may be missing; if present it is once, few, many or a size class.

j_gene: TRBJ2-7; d_gene: .; v_gene: TRBV19; abundance: few; CDR3aa: CASSSGQTPSYEQYF; CDR3nt: TGTGCCAGTAGTTCTGGACAGACCCCCTCCTACGAGCAGTACTTC
j_gene: TRBJ2-1; d_gene: .; v_gene: TRBV14; abundance: few; CDR3aa: CASSLLVTEQFF; CDR3nt: TGTGCCAGCAGCCTCCTAGTAACGGAGCAGTTCTTC
j_gene: TRBJ2-3; d_gene: .; v_gene: TRBV6-6; abundance: once; CDR3aa: CASSYLGGTDTQYF; CDR3nt: TGTGCCAGCAGTTACCTTGGAGGCACAGATACGCAGTATTTT
j_gene: TRBJ2-7; d_gene: .; v_gene: TRBV7-9; abundance: .; CDR3aa: CASLGLKPYEQYF; CDR3nt: TGTGCCAGCCTCGGCCTCAAACCGTACGAGCAGTACTTC
j_gene: TRBJ2-3; d_gene: TRBD2; v_gene: TRBV4-3; abundance: many; CDR3aa: CASSQGERGGADTQYF; CDR3nt: TGCGCCAGCAGCCAAGGGGAGCGGGGGGGAGCAGATACGCAGTATTTT
j_gene: TRBJ2-7; d_gene: .; v_gene: TRBV4-1; abundance: .; CDR3aa: CASSLWGREQYF; CDR3nt: TGCGCCAGCAGTCTCTGGGGGCGCGAGCAGTACTTC
j_gene: TRBJ2-7; d_gene: .; v_gene: TRBV7-9; abundance: .; CDR3aa: CASSSQGASSYEQYF; CDR3nt: TGTGCCAGCAGCTCTCAGGGAGCCAGCTCCTACGAGCAGTACTTC
j_gene: TRBJ1-2; d_gene: TRBD1; v_gene: TRBV7-6; abundance: .; CDR3aa: CASSATTGAVGYTF; CDR3nt: TGTGCCAGCAGCGCAACAACAGGGGCGGTTGGCTACACCTTC
j_gene: TRBJ2-1; d_gene: TRBD2; v_gene: TRBV29-1; abundance: few; CDR3aa: CSAEGLAGPQGDEQFF; CDR3nt: TGCAGCGCCGAGGGCCTAGCGGGGCCCCAAGGGGATGAGCAGTTCTTC
j_gene: TRBJ2-7; d_gene: TRBD2; v_gene: TRBV28; abundance: few; CDR3aa: CASSFPASGSRYEQYF; CDR3nt: TGTGCCAGCAGTTTCCCGGCTAGCGGGAGTAGGTACGAGCAGTACTTC
j_gene: TRBJ2-1; d_gene: TRBD1; v_gene: TRBV27; abundance: once; CDR3aa: CASSRGHASYNEQFF; CDR3nt: TGTGCCAGCAGTAGGGGGCATGCCTCCTACAATGAGCAGTTCTTC
j_gene: TRBJ2-2; d_gene: .; v_gene: TRBV4-3; abundance: few; CDR3aa: CASSQVPRGTTGELFF; CDR3nt: TGCGCCAGCAGCCAAGTGCCCCGGGGGACGACCGGGGAGCTGTTTTTT
j_gene: TRBJ2-3; d_gene: .; v_gene: TRBV28; abundance: .; CDR3aa: CASSLGRDVGPDTQYF; CDR3nt: TGTGCCAGCAGTTTGGGAAGGGACGTGGGCCCAGATACGCAGTATTTT
j_gene: TRBJ2-5; d_gene: .; v_gene: TRBV5-1; abundance: .; CDR3aa: CASSLRETQYF; CDR3nt: TGCGCCAGCAGCTTAAGGGAGACCCAGTACTTC
j_gene: TRBJ2-7; d_gene: .; v_gene: TRBV5-1; abundance: .; CDR3aa: CASSLSLGRPSYEQYF; CDR3nt: TGCGCCAGCAGCTTGTCCCTTGGTCGACCATCCTACGAGCAGTACTTC
j_gene: TRBJ2-7; d_gene: .; v_gene: TRBV23-1; abundance: few; CDR3aa: CASRVPRRALREQYF; CDR3nt: TGCGCCAGCAGGGTCCCCAGGCGGGCCTTACGGGAGCAGTACTTC
j_gene: TRBJ2-1; d_gene: .; v_gene: TRBV19; abundance: .; CDR3aa: CASSIAGSSYNEQFF; CDR3nt: TGTGCCAGTAGTATCGCAGGGAGCTCCTACAATGAGCAGTTCTTC
j_gene: TRBJ2-1; d_gene: .; v_gene: TRBV29-1; abundance: few; CDR3aa: CSVAGLRGNEQFF; CDR3nt: TGCAGCGTTGCGGGACTGAGGGGCAATGAGCAGTTCTTC